This record concerns one T cell receptor (beta chain) sequence. The antigen is undetermined. Researchers used genomic DNA as the template to profile TCR beta VDJ and CDR3. MiXCR, applied by TCRdb to the reads, yields one record per CDR3 protein. The table has roughly 290,000 distinct CDR3 sequences, approximately 58% seen once. Patients included in sequencing had previously demonstrated CD8+CD57+ cell expansion by flow cytometry. Every patient was diagnosed with severe acquired aplastic anemia. Patients had undergone no therapy by the time their blood was sampled. The ends lost 6 bases at V and 2 bases at J; junction bases unmatched: 4. The CDR3 is 13 amino acids. CDR1 is SQVTM and CDR2 is ANQGSEA in the germline V gene. This specimen belongs to a study of CD8+CD57+ T cells in acquired aplastic anemia. In the study overall: Sorted CD4+ and CD8+ cell DNA averaged approximately 3.2 ug. Findings of the study overall: The CD8+ Simpson's diversity of patients and controls was not significantly different.

Sequenced: sorted CD4+, CD8+, or CD8+CD57+ T cells (not recorded which) from PBMCs. The chain links TRBV29-1 to TRBJ2-7, with 10 bases aligning to TRBD1. This clonotype was obtained from a human donor with aplastic anemia. The CDR3 sequence is CSVAGTGAYEQYF. The CDR3, as DNA: TGCAGCGTGGCCGGGACAGGGGCCTACGAGCAGTACTTC.